Listed below are T cell receptor beta chains from one sample, sequenced in a study of Ad26.COV2.S vaccination and SARS-CoV-2 variants. Assay used: immunoSEQ multiplex PCR; TCRdb lists only in-frame clones, some missing. The sample has some 420,000 clones, roughly 88% seen once. Sequenced material: peripheral blood, taken in a trial of Ad26.COV2.S vaccine versus placebo. The receptors come from a person aged 18-65 years who received the Ad26.COV2.S COVID-19 vaccine or a placebo. Each CDR3 is given with its conserved first and last residue. D genes are given only for firm matches. Clone size is given for some rows only: seen once, a few or many times, or a class if the clone is expanded.

j_gene: TRBJ2-7
abundance: -
d_gene: -
v_gene: TRBV6-5
CDR3nt: TGTGCCAGCAGATCCACAGTTATCTACGAGCAGTACTTC
CDR3aa: CASRSTVIYEQYF

j_gene: TRBJ2-3
abundance: -
d_gene: -
v_gene: TRBV24-1
CDR3nt: TGTGCCACCAGCGCCCCCAATCGTCGGGGAATCCGCACAGATACGCAGTATTTT
CDR3aa: CATSAPNRRGIRTDTQYF

j_gene: TRBJ2-5
abundance: few
d_gene: -
v_gene: TRBV12-3/TRBV12-4
CDR3nt: TGTGCCAGCAGTTTAGGACAGCAAGAGACCCAGTACTTC
CDR3aa: CASSLGQQETQYF

j_gene: TRBJ1-1
abundance: -
d_gene: -
v_gene: TRBV5-4
CDR3nt: TGTGCCAGCAGAAAGGCGGGGGTTTCAGAAGCTTTCTTT
CDR3aa: CASRKAGVSEAFF

j_gene: TRBJ1-6
abundance: once
d_gene: TRBD1
v_gene: TRBV4-1
CDR3nt: TGCGCCAGCAGCCAGGGAAGGACAGGGGTACGGTCACCCCTCCACTTT
CDR3aa: CASSQGRTGVRSPLHF

j_gene: TRBJ2-2
abundance: -
d_gene: -
v_gene: TRBV28
CDR3nt: TGTGCCAGCAGTTTCGCAGGGGGGGGCACCGGGGAGCTGTTTTTT
CDR3aa: CASSFAGGGTGELFF

j_gene: TRBJ2-2
abundance: -
d_gene: TRBD1
v_gene: TRBV4-3
CDR3nt: TGCGCCAGCAGCCAAGATGGGGACAGGGGGCGGACCGGGGAGCTGTTTTTT
CDR3aa: CASSQDGDRGRTGELFF

j_gene: TRBJ2-4
abundance: -
d_gene: TRBD2
v_gene: TRBV4-1
CDR3nt: TGCGCCAGCAGCCAAGAACTAGCGGGAGCCAAAAACATTCAGTACTTC
CDR3aa: CASSQELAGAKNIQYF

j_gene: TRBJ2-2
abundance: -
d_gene: -
v_gene: TRBV6-5
CDR3nt: TGTGCCAGCGTCAGGACAGAGGCAGGGGAGCTGTTTTTT
CDR3aa: CASVRTEAGELFF

j_gene: TRBJ2-3
abundance: -
d_gene: -
v_gene: TRBV30
CDR3nt: TGTGCCTGGAGTAGTAAAGATACGCAGTATTTT
CDR3aa: CAWSSKDTQYF

j_gene: TRBJ1-5
abundance: -
d_gene: TRBD1
v_gene: TRBV5-8
CDR3nt: TGTGCCAGCAGCGGACGGACAGGGCCCCAGCCCCAGCATTTT
CDR3aa: CASSGRTGPQPQHF

j_gene: TRBJ1-5
abundance: -
d_gene: -
v_gene: TRBV27
CDR3nt: TGTGCCAGCAGTCCGAGGCCGCAGTCGGGTATCAATCAGCCCCAGCATTTT
CDR3aa: CASSPRPQSGINQPQHF